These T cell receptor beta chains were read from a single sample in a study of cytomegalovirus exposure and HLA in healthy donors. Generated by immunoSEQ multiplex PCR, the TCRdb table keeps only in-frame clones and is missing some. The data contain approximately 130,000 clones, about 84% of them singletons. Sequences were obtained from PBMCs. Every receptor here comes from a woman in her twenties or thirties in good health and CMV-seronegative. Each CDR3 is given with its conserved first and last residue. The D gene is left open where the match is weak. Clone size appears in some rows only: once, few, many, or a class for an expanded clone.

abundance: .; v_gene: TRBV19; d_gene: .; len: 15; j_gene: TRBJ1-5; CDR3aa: CASSMPSRSNQPQHF; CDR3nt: TGTGCCAGTAGTATGCCGAGCAGGTCCAATCAGCCCCAGCATTTT
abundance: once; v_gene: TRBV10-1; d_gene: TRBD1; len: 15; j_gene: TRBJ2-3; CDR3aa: CASTGDRVELDTQYF; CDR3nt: TGCGCCAGCACCGGGGACAGGGTAGAACTGGATACGCAGTATTTT
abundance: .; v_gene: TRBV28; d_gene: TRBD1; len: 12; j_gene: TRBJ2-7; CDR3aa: CASSPYRGEQYF; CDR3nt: TGTGCCAGCAGCCCTTACAGGGGCGAGCAGTACTTC
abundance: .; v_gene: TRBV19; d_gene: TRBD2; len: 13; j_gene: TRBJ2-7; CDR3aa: CASSIRTSGEQYF; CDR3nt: TGTGCCAGTAGTATTAGGACTAGCGGGGAGCAGTACTTC
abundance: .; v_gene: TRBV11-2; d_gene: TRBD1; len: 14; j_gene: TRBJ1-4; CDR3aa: CASSLTGGSEKLFF; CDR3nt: TGTGCCAGCAGCTTGACAGGGGGAAGTGAAAAACTGTTTTTT
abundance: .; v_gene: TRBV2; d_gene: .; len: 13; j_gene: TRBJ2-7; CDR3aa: CASKRSNSYEQYF; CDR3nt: TGTGCCAGCAAAAGGAGCAACTCCTACGAGCAGTACTTC
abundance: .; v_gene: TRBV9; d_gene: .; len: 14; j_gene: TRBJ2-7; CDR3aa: CASSVGPTSNEQYF; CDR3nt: TGTGCCAGCAGCGTAGGTCCCACTAGCAACGAGCAGTACTTC
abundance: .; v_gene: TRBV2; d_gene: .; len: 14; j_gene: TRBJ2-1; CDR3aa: CASSEISGGPTRFF; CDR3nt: TGTGCCAGCAGTGAAATTAGCGGAGGCCCGACGCGGTTCTTC
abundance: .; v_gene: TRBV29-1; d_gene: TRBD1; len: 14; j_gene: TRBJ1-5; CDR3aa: CSVAGQNGNQPQHF; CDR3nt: TGCAGCGTGGCGGGACAGAACGGCAATCAGCCCCAGCATTTT
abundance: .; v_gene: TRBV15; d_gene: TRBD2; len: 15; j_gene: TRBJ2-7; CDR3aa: CATNPGGGASYEQYF; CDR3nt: TGTGCCACCAACCCAGGCGGGGGAGCCTCCTACGAGCAGTACTTC
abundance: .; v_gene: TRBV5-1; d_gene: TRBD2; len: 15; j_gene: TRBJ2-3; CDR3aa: CASSFGLAGGDTQYF; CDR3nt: TGCGCCAGCAGCTTTGGACTAGCTGGCGGAGATACGCAGTATTTT
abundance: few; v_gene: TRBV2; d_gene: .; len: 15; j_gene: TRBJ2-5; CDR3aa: CASSEVGGRGETQYF; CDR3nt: TGTGCCAGCAGTGAGGTGGGCGGGCGAGGAGAGACCCAGTACTTC
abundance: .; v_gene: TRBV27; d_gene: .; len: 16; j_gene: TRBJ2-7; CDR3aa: CASRAQLTSQLLEQYF; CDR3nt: TGTGCCAGCAGGGCCCAGTTAACATCCCAACTACTCGAGCAGTACTTC
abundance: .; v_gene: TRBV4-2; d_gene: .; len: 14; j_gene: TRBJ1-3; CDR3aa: CASSQAGQGNTIYF; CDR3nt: TGTGCCAGCAGCCAAGCAGGGCAAGGAAACACCATATATTTT
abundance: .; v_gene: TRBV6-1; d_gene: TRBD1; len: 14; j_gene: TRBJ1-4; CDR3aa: CASSAGQGGEKLFF; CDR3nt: TGTGCCAGCAGTGCCGGACAGGGCGGTGAAAAACTGTTTTTT
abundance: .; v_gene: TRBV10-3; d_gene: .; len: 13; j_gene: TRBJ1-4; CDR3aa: CAVQSATNEKLFF; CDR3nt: TGTGCCGTCCAATCAGCAACTAATGAAAAACTGTTTTTT